The 8 T cell receptor beta chains below all came from one sample that was sequenced in a study of blood T cell repertoires in COVID-19. Clones were read by immunoSEQ multiplex PCR, and TCRdb kept only the in-frame ones, dropping some. The profile covers about 430,000 clones, with roughly 84% appearing a single time and 1.2% to 1.5% taken by the ten largest. Sequenced: PBMCs or T cells enriched from blood (not recorded which). These receptors were taken from a woman aged 18-29 years who had been exposed to COVID-19.

With respect to this clone: Other DNA sequences in the sample encode the same CDR3. This rearrangement joins TRBV5-1 to TRBJ2-5; 15 bases align to TRBD2. Germline-derived CDR1 and CDR2 are SGHRS and YFSETQ. With 4 bases clipped from V and 5 bases from J, the junction kept 3 bases outside the gene matches. The CDR3 is 15 amino acids. The chain's CDR3 is CASSPGLAGGETQYF. The CDR3, as DNA: TGCGCCAGCAGCCCGGGACTAGCGGGAGGTGAGACCCAGTACTTC.

CDR3 loop: CASSQALRGRSTDTQYF. As DNA, the CDR3 is TGCGCCAGCAGCCAAGCCCTCAGGGGGCGCAGCACAGATACGCAGTATTTT. The chain carries TRBV4-1 and TRBJ2-3, with 8 positions matching TRBD1. There are 17 residues in the CDR3. V shed 1 base, J shed 0 bases, and the junction held 6 bases outside the gene matches. The germline V gene encodes CDR1 MGHRA and CDR2 YSYEKL.

This chain uses TRBV7-6 with TRBJ2-1, with D possibly being TRBD1 (5 bases). The CDR3 is 15 residues long. Per germline, CDR1 SGHVS and CDR2 FNYEAQ. V lost 5 bases, J lost 4 bases, and 15 bases lay in between. CDR3 sequence reads: CASSHKGQVYNEQFF. The CDR3 DNA reads TGTGCCAGCAGCCATAAGGGGCAGGTTTACAATGAGCAGTTCTTC.

V usage is TRBV28 and J usage is TRBJ2-7; perhaps TRBD1 as D (5 bases). V was shortened by 5 bases and J by 2 bases, with 13 bases between the two germline ends. The germline CDR1 and CDR2 sequences are MDHEN and SYDVKM. The CDR3 sequence is 14 residues long. CDR3 residues: CASSPGYRTYEQYF. DNA for the CDR3: TGTGCCAGCAGTCCAGGGTATCGGACCTACGAGCAGTACTTC. Looking up the rest from reference TRBV28 and TRBJ2-7 gives the full variable domain: DVKVTQSSRYLVKRTGEKVFLECVQDMDHENMFWYRQDPGLGLRLIYFSYDVKMKEKGDIPEGYSVSREKKERFSLILESASTNQTSMYLCASSPGYRTYEQYFGPGTRLTVT.

V and J are TRBV6-5 and TRBJ2-7, with 11 positions matching TRBD1. This CDR3 has 15 residues. The ends lost 0 bases at V and 7 bases at J; junction bases unmatched: 5. Germline CDR1 MNHEY, CDR2 SVGAGI. The CDR3 region has the DNA TGTGCCAGCAGTTACTCGGACAGGGGGCTGGGGGAGCAGTACTTC. As protein: CASSYSDRGLGEQYF.

The chain has TRBV25-1 and TRBJ1-4, with 7 positions matching TRBD1. Germline-derived CDR1 and CDR2 are MGHDK and SYGVNS. With 5 bases clipped from V and 3 bases from J, the junction kept 9 bases outside the gene matches. The CDR3 is made up of 16 amino acids. CDR3 in DNA: TGTGCCAGCAGTTCACGACAGGGTGGGGCTAATGAAAAACTGTTTTTT. Amino acid sequence: CASSSRQGGANEKLFF.

The gene calls are TRBV6-5 and TRBJ1-2, with D maybe TRBD1 (5 bases). This CDR3 region has 15 residues. The V and J ends lost 4 bases and 5 bases respectively, with 17 bases between them. Germline values: CDR1 MNHEY, CDR2 SVGAGI. CDR3: CASSSVADTGYGYTF. The CDR3 DNA follows: TGTGCCAGCAGTTCCGTAGCGGACACAGGATATGGCTACACCTTC.

The CDR3 loop reads CASSRATGGYGYTF. The CDR3 DNA reads as TGTGCCAGCAGTCGCGCGACAGGGGGCTATGGCTACACCTTC. This chain connects TRBV28 to TRBJ1-2; 9 nucleotides line up with TRBD1. V was clipped by 5 bases and J by 4 bases; unmatched bases: 5. The CDR3 totals 14 residues. The V gene's germline CDR1 is MDHEN and CDR2 SYDVKM.